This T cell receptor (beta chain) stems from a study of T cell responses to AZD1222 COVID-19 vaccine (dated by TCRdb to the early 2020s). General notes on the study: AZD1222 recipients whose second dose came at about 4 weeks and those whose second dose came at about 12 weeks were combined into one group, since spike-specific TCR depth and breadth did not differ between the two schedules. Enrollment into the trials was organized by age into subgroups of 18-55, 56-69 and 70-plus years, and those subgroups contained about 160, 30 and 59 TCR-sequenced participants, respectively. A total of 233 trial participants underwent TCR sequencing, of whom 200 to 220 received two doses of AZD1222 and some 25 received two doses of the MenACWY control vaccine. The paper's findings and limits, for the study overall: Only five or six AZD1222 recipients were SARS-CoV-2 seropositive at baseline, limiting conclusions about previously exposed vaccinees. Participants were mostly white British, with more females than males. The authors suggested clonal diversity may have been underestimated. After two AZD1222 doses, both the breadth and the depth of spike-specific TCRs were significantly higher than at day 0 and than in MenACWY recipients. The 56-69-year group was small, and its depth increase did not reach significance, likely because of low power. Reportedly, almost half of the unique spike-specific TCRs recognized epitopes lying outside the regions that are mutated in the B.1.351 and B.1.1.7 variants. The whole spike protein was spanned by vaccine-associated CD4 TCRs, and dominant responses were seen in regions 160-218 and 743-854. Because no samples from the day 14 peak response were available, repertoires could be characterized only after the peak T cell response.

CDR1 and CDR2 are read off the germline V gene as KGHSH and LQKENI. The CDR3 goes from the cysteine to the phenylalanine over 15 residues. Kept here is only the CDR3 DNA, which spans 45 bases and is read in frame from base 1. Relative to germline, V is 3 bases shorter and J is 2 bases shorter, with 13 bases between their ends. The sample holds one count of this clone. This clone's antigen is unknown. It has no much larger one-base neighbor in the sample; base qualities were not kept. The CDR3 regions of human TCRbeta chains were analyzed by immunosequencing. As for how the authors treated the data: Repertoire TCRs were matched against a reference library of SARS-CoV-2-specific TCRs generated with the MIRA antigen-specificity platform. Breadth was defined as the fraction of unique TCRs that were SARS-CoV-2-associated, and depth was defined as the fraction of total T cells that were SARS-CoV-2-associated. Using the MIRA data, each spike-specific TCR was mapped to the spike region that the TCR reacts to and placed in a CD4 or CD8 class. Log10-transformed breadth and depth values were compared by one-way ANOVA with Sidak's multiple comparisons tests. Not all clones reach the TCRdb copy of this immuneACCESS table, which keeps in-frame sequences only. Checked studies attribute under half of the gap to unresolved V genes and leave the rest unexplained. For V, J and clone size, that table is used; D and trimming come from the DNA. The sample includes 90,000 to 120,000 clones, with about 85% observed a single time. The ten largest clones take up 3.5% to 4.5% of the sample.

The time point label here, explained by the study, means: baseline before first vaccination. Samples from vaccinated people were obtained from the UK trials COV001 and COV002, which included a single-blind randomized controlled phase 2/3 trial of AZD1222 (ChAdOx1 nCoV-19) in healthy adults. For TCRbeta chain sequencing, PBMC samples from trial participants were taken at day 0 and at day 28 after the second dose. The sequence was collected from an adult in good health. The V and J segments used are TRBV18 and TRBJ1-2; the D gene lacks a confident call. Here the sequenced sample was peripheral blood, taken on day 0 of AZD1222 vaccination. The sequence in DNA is TGTGCCAGCTCACCCGACAACGGAGCCAACTATGGCTACACCTTC. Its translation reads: CASSPDNGANYGYTF.